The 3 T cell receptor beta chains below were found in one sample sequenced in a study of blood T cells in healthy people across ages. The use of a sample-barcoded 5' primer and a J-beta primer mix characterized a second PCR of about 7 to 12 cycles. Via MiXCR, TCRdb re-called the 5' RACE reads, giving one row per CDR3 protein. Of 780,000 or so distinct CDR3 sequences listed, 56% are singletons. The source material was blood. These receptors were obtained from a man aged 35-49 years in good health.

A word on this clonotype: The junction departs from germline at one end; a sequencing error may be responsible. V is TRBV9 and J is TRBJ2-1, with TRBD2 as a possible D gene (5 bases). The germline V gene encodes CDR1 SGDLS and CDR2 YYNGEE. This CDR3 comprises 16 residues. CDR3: CASSFEDLSIYNKQFF. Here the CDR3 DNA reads TGTGCCAGCAGCTTCGAGGACTTATCAATCTACAATAAGCAGTTCTTC.

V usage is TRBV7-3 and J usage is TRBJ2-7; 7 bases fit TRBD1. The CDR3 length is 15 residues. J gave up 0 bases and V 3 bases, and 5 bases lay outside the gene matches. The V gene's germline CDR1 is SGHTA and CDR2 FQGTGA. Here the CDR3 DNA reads TGTGCCAGCAGCTTTCCGGGACAGCCCTCCTACGAGCAGTACTTC. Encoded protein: CASSFPGQPSYEQYF.

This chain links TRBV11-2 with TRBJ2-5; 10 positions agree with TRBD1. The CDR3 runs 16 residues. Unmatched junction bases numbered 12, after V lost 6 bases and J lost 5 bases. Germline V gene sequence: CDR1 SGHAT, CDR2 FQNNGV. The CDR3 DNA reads TGTGCCAGCAGACGTCCGGGACAGGGGTTCGGGGAGACCCAGTACTTC. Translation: CASRRPGQGFGETQYF.